This T cell receptor (beta chain) was retrieved from a study of shared clonotypes between healthy human individuals. As to this clone: Its antigen remains unidentified.

Notes on the study in general: Several donors showed sharing of approximately 5% of naive CD4 clonotypes. Rarefaction analysis demonstrated incomplete sorted-subset sequencing notwithstanding large depth. Generation probabilities were higher for clonotypes shared across all four sorted-subset donors than for unshared ones.

Only CD45RO-negative cells positively selected for CCR7 counted as naive CD8 cells, so terminally differentiated effector memory CD45RA+ cells were excluded. With 3 bases clipped from V and 0 bases from J, the junction kept 3 bases outside the gene matches. The CDR3 has 17 amino acids. The germline V gene encodes CDR1 SGHDN and CDR2 FVKESK. The table came from immunoSEQ multiplex PCR; TCRdb's copy has only in-frame clones and leaves some out. This sample has 1.5 million to 2.5 million clones, with about 94% found just once. The V and J genes are TRBV14 and TRBJ2-3; 13 bases map to TRBD2. This TCR was sampled from a young man in good health. Sequencing was carried out using naive CD8+ T cells sorted from blood. CDR3 nucleotide sequence: TGTGCCAGCAGCCAGGGACTAGCGGGAATAAGCACAGATACGCAGTATTTT. This sequence encodes CASSQGLAGISTDTQYF.